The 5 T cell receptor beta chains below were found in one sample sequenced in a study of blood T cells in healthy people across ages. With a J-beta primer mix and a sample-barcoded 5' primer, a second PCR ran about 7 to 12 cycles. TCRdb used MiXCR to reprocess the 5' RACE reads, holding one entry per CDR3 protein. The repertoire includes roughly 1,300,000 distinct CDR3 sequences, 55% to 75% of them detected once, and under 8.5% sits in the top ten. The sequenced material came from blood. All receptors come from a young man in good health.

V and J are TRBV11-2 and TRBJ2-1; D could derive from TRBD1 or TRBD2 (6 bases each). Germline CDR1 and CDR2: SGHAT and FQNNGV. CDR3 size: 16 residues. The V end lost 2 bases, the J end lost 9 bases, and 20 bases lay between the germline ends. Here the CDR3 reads CASSLIRGVEGPEQFF. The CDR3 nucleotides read TGTGCCAGCAGCTTAATTAGGGGGGTAGAGGGCCCTGAGCAGTTCTTC.

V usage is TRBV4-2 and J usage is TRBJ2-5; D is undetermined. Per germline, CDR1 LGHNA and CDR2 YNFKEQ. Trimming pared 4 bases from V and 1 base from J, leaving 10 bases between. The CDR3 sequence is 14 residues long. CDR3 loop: CASSPPGFQETQYF. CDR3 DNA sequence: TGTGCCAGCAGCCCGCCCGGGTTCCAAGAGACCCAGTACTTC.

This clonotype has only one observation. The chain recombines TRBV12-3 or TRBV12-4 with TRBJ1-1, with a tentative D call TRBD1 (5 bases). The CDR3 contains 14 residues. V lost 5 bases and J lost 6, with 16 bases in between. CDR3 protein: CASSLTGRSSEAFF. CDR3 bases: TGTGCCAGCAGTCTTACGGGACGGTCCTCTGAAGCTTTCTTT.

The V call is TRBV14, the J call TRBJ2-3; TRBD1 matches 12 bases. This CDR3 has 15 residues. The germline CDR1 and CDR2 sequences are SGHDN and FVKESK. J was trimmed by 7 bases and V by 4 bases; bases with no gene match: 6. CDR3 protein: CASSPPGQGANTQYF. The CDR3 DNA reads TGTGCCAGCAGCCCTCCGGGACAGGGGGCAAATACGCAGTATTTT.

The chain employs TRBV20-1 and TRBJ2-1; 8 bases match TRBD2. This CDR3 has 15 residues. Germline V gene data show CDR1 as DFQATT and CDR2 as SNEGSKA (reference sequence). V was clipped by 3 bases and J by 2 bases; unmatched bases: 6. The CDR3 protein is CSASLAGPTYNEQFF. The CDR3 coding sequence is TGCAGTGCTAGTCTAGCGGGTCCCACCTACAATGAGCAGTTCTTC.